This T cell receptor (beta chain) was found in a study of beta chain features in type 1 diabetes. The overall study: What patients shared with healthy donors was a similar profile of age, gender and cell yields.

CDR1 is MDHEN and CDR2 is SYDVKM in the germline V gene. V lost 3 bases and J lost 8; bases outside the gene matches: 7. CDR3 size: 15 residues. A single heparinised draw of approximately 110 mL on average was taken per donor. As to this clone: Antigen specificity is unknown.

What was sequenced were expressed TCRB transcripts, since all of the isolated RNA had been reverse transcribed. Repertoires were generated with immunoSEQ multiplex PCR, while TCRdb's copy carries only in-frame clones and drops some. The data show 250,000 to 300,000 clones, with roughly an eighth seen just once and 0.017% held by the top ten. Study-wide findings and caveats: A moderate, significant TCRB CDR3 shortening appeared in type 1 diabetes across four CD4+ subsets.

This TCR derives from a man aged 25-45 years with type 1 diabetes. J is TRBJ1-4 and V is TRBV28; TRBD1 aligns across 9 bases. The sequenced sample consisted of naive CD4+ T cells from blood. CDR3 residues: CASSLDHRGLEKLFF. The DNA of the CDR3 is TGTGCCAGCAGTTTGGACCACAGGGGGCTGGAAAAACTGTTTTTT.